The T cell receptor (beta chain) described here comes from a study of T cell clonotyping in hematopoietic cell transplantation. Whole-study findings and limits: Broader posttransplant TCR repertoire diversity was predicted by graft donor and pretransplant recipient Inverse Simpson Index values.

Points on this clone: Its target is unknown.

Profiled with immunoSEQ multiplex PCR; TCRdb holds only in-frame clones, not every one. The data show about 12,000 clones, 70% to 85% seen once. The length of the CDR3 is 12 residues. V shed 7 bases and J 4 bases; nucleotides not matched to a gene: 5. Germline assignment: CDR1 SQVTM and CDR2 ANQGSEA. Recipients were bled about 28 days pretransplant and at posttransplant days 30, 100, 180. The source of this sequence is a female patient between 35 and 55 years old who had an allogeneic stem cell transplant from a related donor, so T cells may come from the graft donor. Some clones in this sample may be carry-over from other donors' samples. The specimen comprised PBMCs, sampled 100 days after allogeneic stem cell transplant. V usage is TRBV29-1 and J usage is TRBJ1-2; 8 positions agree with TRBD1. CDR3 in DNA: TGCAGCGCTAGGACAGGGAGCTATGGCTACACCTTC. It encodes CSARTGSYGYTF.